The subject of this entry is one TCR beta chain. Its matching antigen is unknown. The sample is drawn from a study of CD8+ T cells in alopecia areata. Germline CDR1 and CDR2: SGHRS and YFSETQ. After removal of 4 bases from V and 3 bases from J, the junction contained 6 bases not matched to a gene. The CDR3 contains 14 residues. RNA was isolated and reverse transcribed to cDNA, the sequencing template. The table came from immunoSEQ multiplex PCR; TCRdb's copy has only in-frame clones and leaves some out. The sample lists 100,000 to 130,000 clones; 59% were seen once. Study results and caveats: Compared with mice, patients displayed less clear TCR sharing, possibly for HLA-related reasons.

The TCR was taken from a human donor in good health. The chain combines TRBV5-1 with TRBJ2-7, with 8 bases lining up with TRBD1. Input material: CD8+ T cells sorted from blood. The CDR3 loop reads CASSLRGLDYEQYF. CDR3 nucleotide sequence: TGCGCCAGCAGCCTCAGGGGGCTGGACTACGAGCAGTACTTC.